The entry below gives a single T cell receptor beta chain sequence along with its context. This entry belongs to a study of cytomegalovirus exposure and HLA in healthy donors. Germline V gives CDR1 MDHEN, CDR2 SYDVKM. CDR3 length: 16 amino acids. Unmatched junction bases numbered 8, after V lost 6 bases and J lost 0 bases. The study ran its PCR with 60 Vbeta and 13 Jbeta primers. Sequencing was performed with immunoSEQ multiplex PCR; in TCRdb, only in-frame clones are kept and a portion is missing. This table lists some 53,000 clones. This TCR came from a woman aged 55-75 years in good health and CMV-seropositive. This chain links TRBV28 with TRBJ2-3; 8 positions agree with TRBD2. Sequenced material: PBMCs. The CDR3 loop is CASRSGGGSSTDTQYF. The DNA for the CDR3 is TGTGCCAGCAGGAGCGGGGGTGGCTCTAGCACAGATACGCAGTATTTT.